The T cell receptor (beta chain) described here comes from a study of spatial heterogeneity in lung cancer. The time point is: blood at routine non-recurrence follow-up after resection. The CDR3 contains 13 residues. CDR1 and CDR2 (germline): MNHEY, SMNVEV (reference sequence). The ends lost 6 bases at V and 9 bases at J; junction bases unmatched: 6. TCRdb reanalysed the 5' RACE reads using MiXCR and keeps one entry per CDR3 protein. The data show about 3,100 distinct CDR3 sequences, around 20% seen once. This clonotype ranks as medium-sized. The starting material was PBMCs, obtained at follow-up. This TCR derives from a male donor with early-stage non-small cell lung cancer. The chain recombines TRBV27 with TRBJ2-1; 9 nucleotides align to TRBD1. This chain's CDR3 is CASRDRGKGEQFF. CDR3 sequence (DNA): TGTGCCAGCAGGGACAGGGGAAAAGGTGAGCAGTTCTTC.